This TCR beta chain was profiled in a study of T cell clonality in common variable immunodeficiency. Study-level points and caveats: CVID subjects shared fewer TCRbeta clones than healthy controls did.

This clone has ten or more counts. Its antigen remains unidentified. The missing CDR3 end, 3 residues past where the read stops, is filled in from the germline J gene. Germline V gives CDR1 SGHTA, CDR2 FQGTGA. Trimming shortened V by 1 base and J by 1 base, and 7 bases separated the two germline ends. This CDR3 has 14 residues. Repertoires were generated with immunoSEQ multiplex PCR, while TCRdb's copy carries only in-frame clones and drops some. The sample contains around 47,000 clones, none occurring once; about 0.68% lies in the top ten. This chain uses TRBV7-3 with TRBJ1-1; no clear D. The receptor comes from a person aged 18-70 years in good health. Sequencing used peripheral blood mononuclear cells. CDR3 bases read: TGTGCCAGCAGCTTAAACCCAGGGAACACTGAA. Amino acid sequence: CASSLNPGNTE. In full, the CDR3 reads CASSLNPGNTEAFF.